These T cell receptor beta chains were read from a single sample in a study of OX40 agonist ivuxolimab in advanced cancers. Clones were read by immunoSEQ multiplex PCR, and TCRdb kept only the in-frame ones, dropping some. The profile shows 30,000 to 35,000 clones, under 90% of them singletons. This sample comprised CD4+ or CD8+ T cells sorted from blood, obtained in a trial of the OX40 agonist ivuxolimab. These receptors all stem from an adult with an advanced solid tumor such as melanoma, head and neck, liver or kidney cancer. The CDR3 runs from the conserved cysteine through the conserved F or W. The D gene is left open where the match is weak. The size of a clone is reported for some rows only, either as once, few or many, or as a class for expanded clones.

size | J | V | D | DNA | CDR3
- | TRBJ2-3 | TRBV20-1 | - | TGCAGTGCTAGCCGCACAGATACGCAGTATTTT | CSASRTDTQYF
- | TRBJ1-1 | TRBV11-2 | TRBD1 | TGTGCCAGCAGCTTGGACAGGGCCACTGAAGCTTTCTTT | CASSLDRATEAFF
- | TRBJ2-2 | TRBV4-1 | TRBD2 | TGCGCCAGCAGCATCGGGACTAGGCTAAACACCGGGGAGCTGTTTTTT | CASSIGTRLNTGELFF
few | TRBJ2-5 | TRBV4-3 | - | TGCGCCAGCAGCCAAGGACTACGAGCCCGGGGCAGAGAGACCCAGTACTTC | CASSQGLRARGRETQYF
few | TRBJ2-7 | TRBV7-9 | TRBD2 | TGTGCCAGCAGCGCCTTAGCGGGGGAGGGTGACGAGCAGTACTTC | CASSALAGEGDEQYF
- | TRBJ1-5 | TRBV25-1 | - | TGTGCCAGCCGGGGAGGCGCGGGTCAGCCCCAGCATTTT | CASRGGAGQPQHF
- | TRBJ1-2 | TRBV7-9 | - | TGTGCCAGCAGCTTAATGTCAGGCGAAAACCAGGGCTACACCTTC | CASSLMSGENQGYTF
- | TRBJ1-1 | TRBV9 | TRBD1 | TGTGCCAGCAGCAAGCAGACAGGGTCGACTGAAGCTTTCTTT | CASSKQTGSTEAFF
- | TRBJ2-1 | TRBV7-8 | TRBD2 | TGTGCCAGCAGCCTCCGTCCTAGCGGGAGTAGCAATGAGCAGTTCTTC | CASSLRPSGSSNEQFF
- | TRBJ1-3 | TRBV4-3 | TRBD1 | TGCGCCAGCAGCCAAGTGGGGACAGCTGGAAACACCATATATTTT | CASSQVGTAGNTIYF
- | TRBJ1-5 | TRBV11-2 | - | TGTGCCAGCAGCCCGCAGATGGATCAGCCCCAGCATTTT | CASSPQMDQPQHF
- | TRBJ2-7 | TRBV4-1 | - | TGCGCCAGCAGCTTGGATCGGGTCACTCTAGACGAGCAGTACTTC | CASSLDRVTLDEQYF
- | TRBJ1-6 | TRBV4-1 | - | TGCGCCAGCAGCCAAGGGTATGGTTATAATTCACCCCTCCACTTT | CASSQGYGYNSPLHF
- | TRBJ2-1 | TRBV15 | - | TGTGCCACCAGCAGAGGGCGGGTGAGCTCCTACAATGAGCAGTTCTTC | CATSRGRVSSYNEQFF
- | TRBJ2-5 | TRBV7-7 | - | TGTGCTAGCAGCTTAGCATTCGGACTTCAGGAGACCCAGTACTTC | CASSLAFGLQETQYF
few | TRBJ1-1 | TRBV5-1 | - | TGCGCCAGCAGCTTGGACGGGAACTTCGTCAACACTGAAGCTTTCTTT | CASSLDGNFVNTEAFF
- | TRBJ1-5 | TRBV7-2 | TRBD1 | TGTGCCAGCAGCTCGGGACAGGGGAAGAATCAGCCCCAGCATTTT | CASSSGQGKNQPQHF
- | TRBJ2-1 | TRBV4-3 | - | TGCGCCAGCAGCCAAGTGATAGGCAGATACAATGAGCAGTTCTTC | CASSQVIGRYNEQFF
- | TRBJ1-1 | TRBV7-9 | TRBD1 | TGTGCCAGCAGCTTAGGTGTGACAGGGGGCCAAGCTTTCTTT | CASSLGVTGGQAFF
- | TRBJ1-1 | TRBV19 | - | TGTGCCAGTAGTATAGAATTGGGGACCCATGAAGCTTTCTTT | CASSIELGTHEAFF
- | TRBJ2-7 | TRBV6-5 | - | TGTGCCAGCAGTTACTCGAGGGGATACGAGCAGTACTTC | CASSYSRGYEQYF
- | TRBJ1-1 | TRBV5-1 | - | TGCGCCAGCAGCTTGGTTTGGGGCTGGGAGACTGAAGCTTTCTTT | CASSLVWGWETEAFF
- | TRBJ2-1 | TRBV9 | - | TGTGCCAGCAGCGAGGGGAGGAATGAGCAGTTCTTC | CASSEGRNEQFF
- | TRBJ1-1 | TRBV21-1 | - | TGTGCCAGCAGCAAAGTAGAGCTGAACACTGAAGCTTTCTTT | CASSKVELNTEAFF
- | TRBJ2-1 | TRBV10-3 | TRBD2 | TGTGCCGCACAAACCGGACTAGCTACAAACAATGAGCAGTTCTTC | CAAQTGLATNNEQFF
- | TRBJ2-7 | TRBV5-1 | - | TGCGCCAGCAGCCCGGGTCCAGAAGGTTACGAGCAGTACTTC | CASSPGPEGYEQYF
- | TRBJ1-3 | TRBV7-9 | TRBD1 | TGTGCCAGCAGCTTGGACAGGGCCGGAAACACCATATATTTT | CASSLDRAGNTIYF
- | TRBJ1-1 | TRBV10-3 | - | TGTGCCATCAGTGAGTTCAGTTTGTTAATGAACACTGAAGCTTTCTTT | CAISEFSLLMNTEAFF
- | TRBJ2-4 | TRBV11-2 | - | TGTGCCAGCAGCTTATGGTTAATCCGCGGGGCCAAAAACATTCAGTACTTC | CASSLWLIRGAKNIQYF
- | TRBJ2-3 | TRBV5-1 | TRBD2 | TGCGCCAGCAGCTTGGAAGGTAGCGGGGGTGCAGATACGCAGTATTTT | CASSLEGSGGADTQYF
- | TRBJ2-1 | TRBV11-2 | TRBD2 | TGTGCCAGCAGCTTAGATCTTGCGGGAGCTGGGAATGAGCAGTTCTTC | CASSLDLAGAGNEQFF
- | TRBJ2-1 | TRBV5-1 | - | TGCGCCAGCAGCATCGAACCGGGACCCGAGCAGTTCTTC | CASSIEPGPEQFF
once | TRBJ2-3 | TRBV15 | - | TGTGCCACCAGCAGAGATCGTGGCACAGATACGCAGTATTTT | CATSRDRGTDTQYF
- | TRBJ2-7 | TRBV7-8 | - | TGTGCCAGCAGCACGACTGGACCCCCGACGGTCTACGAGCAGTACTTC | CASSTTGPPTVYEQYF
- | TRBJ2-3 | TRBV10-2 | TRBD2 | TGCGCCAGCAGCCTAGCGGGAGCGTACACAGATACGCAGTATTTT | CASSLAGAYTDTQYF
- | TRBJ1-2 | TRBV7-8 | TRBD1 | TGTGCCAGCAGCGTAACAGGGGGCGCGCCCTATGGCTACACCTTC | CASSVTGGAPYGYTF
- | TRBJ1-2 | TRBV4-1 | - | TGCGCCAGCAGCCTCTCATCCAGGTACGGCTACACCTTC | CASSLSSRYGYTF
- | TRBJ2-7 | TRBV7-8 | TRBD2 | TGTGCCAGCAGCTTAGATGGGAGGGCGGCAAACGAGCAGTACTTC | CASSLDGRAANEQYF
- | TRBJ1-2 | TRBV11-2 | - | TGTGCCAGCAGCTCAGGCGTCCTCTATGGCTACACCTTC | CASSSGVLYGYTF
once | TRBJ2-7 | TRBV5-4 | - | TGTGCCAGCAGTCCGGGAGTGGATACCTACGAGCAGTACTTC | CASSPGVDTYEQYF
- | TRBJ1-6 | TRBV27 | - | TGTGCCAGCAGACTCTCAGGGTACGGCTATAATTCACCCCTCCACTTT | CASRLSGYGYNSPLHF
- | TRBJ2-3 | TRBV5-1 | - | TGCGCCAGCAGCTCCCAAACAGGGTTGGATACGCAGTATTTT | CASSSQTGLDTQYF
- | TRBJ1-1 | TRBV5-1 | TRBD1 | TGCGCCAGCAGTCAAGGCACAGGGGGCACTGAAGCTTTCTTT | CASSQGTGGTEAFF
- | TRBJ1-1 | TRBV6-5 | - | TGTGCCAGCAGTTACCAGGCGGGAGGGATGTACACTGAAGCTTTCTTT | CASSYQAGGMYTEAFF
- | TRBJ2-4 | TRBV5-4 | TRBD2 | TGTGCCAGCAGCCCCCGGGGGGGGAAGGAAAACATTCAGTACTTC | CASSPRGGKENIQYF
few | TRBJ2-7 | TRBV7-2 | - | TGTGCCAGCAGCTTAGTTGCCCGGACCTACGAGCAGTACTTC | CASSLVARTYEQYF
- | TRBJ1-1 | TRBV10-1 | - | TGCGCCACCCGAGCACAGTTAAACACTGAAGCTTTCTTT | CATRAQLNTEAFF
- | TRBJ2-3 | TRBV5-1 | TRBD2 | TGCGCCAGCAGCCGTAGCGGGAGAGCGGTAGATACGCAGTATTTT | CASSRSGRAVDTQYF
- | TRBJ2-7 | TRBV7-2 | - | TGTGCCAGCAGCTTAGCGTTGGCCTACGAGCAGTACTTC | CASSLALAYEQYF
- | TRBJ2-5 | TRBV18 | TRBD1 | TGTGCCAGCTCACCGGACAGGGGCTCAGCGCCCCAGTACTTC | CASSPDRGSAPQYF
few | TRBJ2-7 | TRBV5-6 | - | TGTGCCAGCAGCCGTGGGGCTAGCGTTTCCTACGAGCAGTACTTC | CASSRGASVSYEQYF
- | TRBJ2-7 | TRBV5-1 | - | TGCGCCAGCAGCCAATCCCCAGGGGCGGAGTGGGAGCAGTACTTC | CASSQSPGAEWEQYF
- | TRBJ1-1 | TRBV12-5 | - | TGTGCTAGTGGTTTGTTACCTACAGGGTACACTGAAGCTTTCTTT | CASGLLPTGYTEAFF